This T cell receptor (beta chain) was retrieved from a study of blood T cell repertoires in COVID-19. The wider study: Acute and convalescent COVID-19 samples came from the United States, Italy and Spain. PBMCs, B-cell-depleted T cells, or T cells provided the cDNA or gDNA that made up the material.

The CDR3 has 14 residues. Looked up from germline, CDR1 is KGHDR and CDR2 is SFDVKD. The trim removed 5 bases at V and 5 bases at J, leaving 7 bases unmatched. Methods used by the authors: Researchers report that nucleated cell counts were estimated from reference gene primer amplification. Assay used: immunoSEQ multiplex PCR; TCRdb lists only in-frame clones, some missing. V, J and clone size reflect that table, while D and trimming were determined from the DNA. Of 45,000 to 55,000 clones listed, around 84% are singletons. This clone was counted between two and nine times. The specimen sequenced was peripheral blood. The sequence derives from a man aged 70-80 years with active COVID-19. This chain joins TRBV24-1 and TRBJ1-2, with 7 nucleotides matching TRBD1. The CDR3 loop is CATSVSATGYGYTF. CDR3 nucleotide sequence: TGTGCCACCAGTGTCTCGGCGACAGGGTATGGCTACACCTTC.